Presented here are 21 T cell receptor beta chains from one specimen sequenced in a study of T cell responses to AZD1222 COVID-19 vaccine. Measured with immunoSEQ multiplex PCR; TCRdb has only the in-frame clones, and not every one. The table includes over 50,000 clones, about 90% detected once. Sample: peripheral blood, taken 28 days after the second AZD1222 dose. The source of these receptors is an adult who received the AZD1222 COVID-19 vaccine.

The chain joins TRBV29-1 to TRBJ1-3, with TRBD1 identical over 7 bases. Germline CDR1 and CDR2: SQVTM and ANQGSEA. The junction had 7 bases not matched to a gene; V was cut back by 1 base and J by 4 bases. This CDR3 spans 15 amino acids. The CDR3 DNA reads TGCAGCGTTGAAGGATCCGGGACAGCCGGAAACACCATATATTTT. Translated: CSVEGSGTAGNTIYF.

This chain joins TRBV6-1 and TRBJ2-7, with unresolved D. V was clipped by 3 bases and J by 3 bases, with 3 bases between them. Germline V gives CDR1 MNHNS, CDR2 SASEGT. There are 11 residues in the CDR3. CDR3 amino acids: CASSDNYEQYF. For the CDR3, the DNA is TGTGCCAGCAGTGACAACTACGAGCAGTACTTC.

The chain joins TRBV4-2 to TRBJ2-1; D is unclear. V lost 0 bases and J lost 5, with 14 bases in between. The CDR3 is 16 residues long. Germline CDR1 is LGHNA and CDR2 is YNFKEQ. CDR3 loop: CASSQDLAALHNEQFF. CDR3 DNA: TGTGCCAGCAGCCAAGATCTGGCGGCGTTACACAATGAGCAGTTCTTC.

Comment on this clone: Its ends do not fully match the called genes, so a read error is possible. CDR3 sequence: CASSQEHKTRAYRGF. Here the CDR3 DNA reads TGTGCCAGCAGCCAAGAGCATAAGACGAGGGCCTACAGAGGTTTC. The J gene is TRBJ2-7, the V gene TRBV4-2; D possibly corresponds to TRBD2 (5 bases). The CDR3 contains 15 residues. Germline V lookup: CDR1 LGHNA, CDR2 YNFKEQ.

The chain is built from TRBV6-6 and TRBJ2-6; a possible D gene is TRBD2 (5 bases). The V gene's germline CDR1 is MNHNY and CDR2 SVGAGI (reference sequence). The CDR3 extends over 19 amino acids. The ends were cut back, 5 bases at V and 0 bases at J, with 20 bases in the middle. In DNA, the CDR3 is TGTGCCAGCAGTCGCCGCCGAGAGGGATCCTTCTCTGGGGCCAACGTCCTGACTTTC. Translation gives CASSRRREGSFSGANVLTF.

The chain combines TRBV15 with TRBJ2-7; 7 nucleotides agree with TRBD2. V shed 8 bases and J 4 bases; nucleotides not matched to a gene: 8. Germline CDR1 and CDR2: LNHNV and YYDKDF (reference sequence). The CDR3 sequence is 13 residues long. The CDR3 coding sequence is TGTGCCACCGGAGCGGGAATAGCTTACGAGCAGTACTTC. As protein: CATGAGIAYEQYF. Based on the CDR3 plus reference TRBV15 and TRBJ2-7, the full variable domain is DAMVIQNPRYQVTQFGKPVTLSCSQTLNHNVMYWYQQKSSQAPKLLFHYYDKDFNNEADTPDNFQSRRPNTSFCFLDIRSPGLGDTAMYLCATGAGIAYEQYFGPGTRLTVT.

CDR3 bases: TGTGCCTGGAGTCAGTATAATTCACCCCTCCACTTT. Amino acids: CAWSQYNSPLHF. V usage is TRBV30 and J usage is TRBJ1-6; the D is unclear. Germline CDR1 is GTSNPN and CDR2 is SVGIG (reference sequence). V lost 2 bases to trimming and J lost 4 bases, with 3 bases between them. The CDR3 extends over 12 amino acids.

The chain uses TRBV11-3 and TRBJ2-7, with D perhaps TRBD2 (5 bases). The CDR3 totals 16 residues. The V and J ends lost 0 bases and 4 bases respectively, with 16 bases between them. Germline values: CDR1 SGHNT, CDR2 YENEEA. The CDR3 DNA sequence: TGTGCCAGCAGCTTAGACCCCGGAGGCCGGTGGTACGAGCAGTACTTC. Encoded protein: CASSLDPGGRWYEQYF.

On this clone: A much larger clonotype is one base distant, so this may be a read error. The chain carries TRBV5-1 and TRBJ2-2; unclear D gene. The CDR3 consists of 14 residues. Germline CDR1 and CDR2: SGHRS and YFSETQ. Deletions cut 0 bases from V and 3 bases from J, with 6 bases between. Written as DNA, the CDR3 is TGCGCCAGCAGCTTGGGGGTGGACACCGGGGAGCTGTTTTTT. Amino acid sequence: CASSLGVDTGELFF.

The rearrangement joins TRBV6-6 to TRBJ1-1; D is ambiguous. In germline, CDR1 is MNHNY, CDR2 SVGAGI (reference sequence). The CDR3 sequence is 16 residues long. The V and J ends lost 5 bases and 0 bases respectively, with 16 bases between them. Here the CDR3 reads CASSRGSVYLNTEAFF. CDR3 bases: TGTGCCAGCAGTCGAGGTTCGGTCTACCTGAACACTGAAGCTTTCTTT.

The chain combines TRBV7-9 with TRBJ2-1; 8 nucleotides align to TRBD2. Trimming at V came to 3 bases and at J to 6 bases, leaving 10 bases not matched to a gene. Germline loops: CDR1 SEHNR, CDR2 FQNEAQ (reference sequence). The CDR3 length is 16 residues. The DNA for the CDR3 is TGTGCCAGCAGCTTCGGGGGACGGGAGGGCCGCAATGAGCAGTTCTTC. Protein sequence: CASSFGGREGRNEQFF.

The rearrangement links TRBV28 to TRBJ1-2; D is uncertain. V shed 3 bases and J shed 4 bases, with 6 bases lying between them. Germline V gene data show CDR1 as MDHEN and CDR2 as SYDVKM. This CDR3 region has 12 residues. The CDR3 DNA reads as TGTGCCAGCAGTTTGAACCTCTATGGCTACACCTTC. It translates to CASSLNLYGYTF.

The chain employs TRBV14 and TRBJ1-1; D gene ambiguous. This CDR3 spans 13 amino acids. The germline V gene has CDR1 SGHDN and CDR2 FVKESK. V lost 3 bases and J lost 6, with 11 bases in between. CDR3 amino acids: CASSQFQYSEAFF. DNA of the CDR3: TGTGCCAGCAGCCAGTTCCAGTACTCTGAAGCTTTCTTT.

The V gene is TRBV28, the J gene TRBJ2-7; 8 bases line up with TRBD2. The CDR3 runs 16 residues. Per the germline V gene, CDR1 is MDHEN and CDR2 is SYDVKM. Germline trimming cut 5 bases from V and 2 bases from J; bases unmatched to any gene: 11. CDR3 sequence (DNA): TGTGCCAGCAGTCCCACCGGGAGGGCCCGAACCTACGAGCAGTACTTC. Protein product: CASSPTGRARTYEQYF.

The V and J genes are TRBV5-1 and TRBJ2-7; 12 positions agree with TRBD2. V shed 4 bases and J 3 bases; nucleotides not matched to a gene: 5. Germline V lookup: CDR1 SGHRS, CDR2 YFSETQ. This CDR3 contains 15 residues. CDR3: CASSPSTSGSYEQYF. The CDR3, as DNA: TGCGCCAGCAGCCCCTCGACTAGCGGGAGCTACGAGCAGTACTTC.

V is TRBV7-2 and J is TRBJ2-5; a weak D match, TRBD2 (5 bases). Germline V gives CDR1 SGHTA, CDR2 FQGNSA. The CDR3 length is 14 residues. V lost 1 base and J lost 5, with 11 bases in between. CDR3 protein: CASSLGGGMETQYF. The CDR3 DNA reads as TGTGCCAGCAGCTTAGGCGGAGGCATGGAGACCCAGTACTTC.

The rearrangement links TRBV2 to TRBJ1-1, with D perhaps matching TRBD1 (6 bases). V lost 6 bases and J lost 5, with 16 bases in between. CDR3 length equals 14 residues. Germline CDR1 is SNHLY and CDR2 is FYNNEI. CDR3 coding DNA: TGTGCCAGCAGACCGGGCAGGGGAGGAACTGAAGCTTTCTTT. Its protein is CASRPGRGGTEAFF. Combining the CDR3 with reference TRBV2 and TRBJ1-1 gives the whole variable domain EPEVTQTPSHQVTQMGQEVILRCVPISNHLYFYWYRQILGQKVEFLVSFYNNEISEKSEIFDDQFSVERPDGSNFTLKIRSTKLEDSAMYFCASRPGRGGTEAFFGQGTRLTVV.

The chain couples TRBV19 to TRBJ2-1; unclear D gene. Germline CDR1 and CDR2: LNHDA and SQIVND (reference sequence). CDR3 length: 13 residues. Trimming cost V 3 bases and J 2 bases, with 5 bases left between them. The CDR3 DNA is TGTGCCAGTAGTATCGCAACCTACAATGAGCAGTTCTTC. The encoded protein is CASSIATYNEQFF.

The gene calls are TRBV11-2 and TRBJ2-1; 12 bases are a match to TRBD2. CDR1 is SGHAT and CDR2 is FQNNGV in the germline V gene. This CDR3 contains 17 residues. J lost 5 bases, V lost 5 bases, and 10 bases had no gene match. The CDR3 reads CASSEGTSGYLNNEQFF. The CDR3 DNA reads TGTGCCAGCAGCGAAGGGACTAGCGGGTACCTTAACAATGAGCAGTTCTTC.

The chain joins TRBV15 to TRBJ1-5; D is ambiguous. The CDR3 covers 13 residues. The germline V and J ends were trimmed by 1 base and 5 bases, with 6 bases remaining between them. Germline V gene lookup returns CDR1 LNHNV and CDR2 YYDKDF (reference sequence). The CDR3 coding sequence is TGTGCCACCAGCAGAGGCAGAGATCAGCCCCAGCATTTT. This sequence encodes CATSRGRDQPQHF.

V usage is TRBV7-8 and J usage is TRBJ2-5, with TRBD2 identical over 10 bases. After removal of 2 bases from V and 5 bases from J, the junction contained 17 bases not matched to a gene. The CDR3 runs 19 residues. Germline V gene data show CDR1 as SGHVS and CDR2 as FQNEAQ. CDR3 loop: CASSLTATYLAGDGETQYF. The CDR3 coding sequence is TGTGCCAGCAGCTTAACGGCTACCTACCTAGCGGGAGATGGGGAGACCCAGTACTTC.